The table lists the clone carrying this T cell receptor beta chain with a few counts. The target antigen is unknown. These data are taken from a study of CD8 T cells in ankylosing spondylitis. One entry per CDR3 protein, called by TCRdb with MiXCR from the 5' RACE reads. The sample includes approximately 130,000 distinct CDR3 sequences, more than 9.5% of them seen just once. Regarding the study as a whole: Reports say disease-linked clones showed up significantly more in matched ankylosing spondylitis synovial fluid. Ankylosing spondylitis blood seemed to carry a telltale TCR beta motif made of under 10 highly homologous variants. CD8+ by phenotype, disease-linked clones were relatively rare in peripheral blood.

There are 19 residues in the CDR3. Germline V gives CDR1 SGHAT, CDR2 FQNNGV. After removal of 5 bases from V and 5 bases from J, the junction contained 20 bases not matched to a gene. The chain is built from TRBV11-2 and TRBJ2-1, with TRBD2 matching 8 bases. The origin of this receptor is a female donor with ankylosing spondylitis or in good health (not recorded which). The sample taken for sequencing was blood, either unsorted or a sorted T cell fraction (not recorded which). The CDR3, as DNA: TGTGCCAGCAGCCTAGTGTGGGATCGGGTGGGAGCGGGAGACAATGAGCAGTTCTTC. It yields the protein CASSLVWDRVGAGDNEQFF.